The 15 T cell receptor beta chains reported below all come from one sample, sequenced in a study of early T cells in non-severe SARS-CoV-2 infection (dated by TCRdb to 2020 to 2023). Libraries were prepared through 5' RACE. Instrument used: NextSeq 500. The public reads were run again by TCRdb, first through fastp at Q25 and then through MiXCR, and only productive beta chains were kept. Each entry is one CDR3 protein sequence, shown with its most common DNA and genes. The sample table records about 33,000 distinct CDR3 sequences; over 4.5% of these occur just once. The ten top clones hold roughly 13% of the sample. Source material: whole blood. These receptors were collected from an adult who was a healthcare worker with PCR-confirmed SARS-CoV-2 infection or an uninfected control (not recorded which).

This clonotype was picked up many times. CDR3 in DNA: TGTGCCAGCACCCCACAGAGACCAAATTCACCCCTCCACTTT. It encodes CASTPQRPNSPLHF. The chain employs TRBV28 and TRBJ1-6, with D unresolved. Trimming cost V 7 bases and J 7 bases, with 14 bases left between them. The CDR3 runs to 14 residues. From germline, CDR1 is MDHEN and CDR2 SYDVKM.

This clonotype was found many times. The chain uses TRBV12-3 or TRBV12-4 and TRBJ1-2; D not certain. Trimming took 4 bases from V and 4 from J, leaving 7 bases between them. This CDR3 comprises 12 residues. The CDR3, as DNA: TGTGCCAGCAGTTCATCGGGCTATGGCTACACCTTC. Translated: CASSSSGYGYTF.

V and J are TRBV5-1 and TRBJ1-1; TRBD1 agrees at 8 bases. Germline trimming cut 4 bases from V and 4 bases from J; bases unmatched to any gene: 3. The germline CDR1 and CDR2 sequences are SGHRS and YFSETQ. The CDR3 is made up of 13 amino acids. CDR3 DNA: TGCGCCAGCAGCCTGACAGGGGCCACTGAAGCTTTCTTT. Translating gives CASSLTGATEAFF. Complete variable domain (other parts from reference TRBV5-1 and TRBJ1-1): KAGVTQTPRYLIKTRGQQVTLSCSPISGHRSVSWYQQTPGQGLQFLFEYFSETQRNKGNFPGRFSGRQFSNSRSEMNVSTLELGDSALYLCASSLTGATEAFFGQGTRLTVV.

This clonotype was recorded a few times. The chain is built from TRBV2 and TRBJ2-4, with TRBD2 matching over 7 bases. V lost 5 bases, J lost 6 bases, and 4 bases stayed unmatched. The CDR3 has 13 residues. Germline V lookup: CDR1 SNHLY, CDR2 FYNNEI. This CDR3 is CASSTTGGNIQYF. CDR3 DNA: TGTGCCAGCAGTACCACGGGGGGAAACATTCAGTACTTC.

This clonotype has more than one count but fewer than ten. The chain employs TRBV13 and TRBJ1-1; D not resolved. The CDR3 totals 14 residues. Trimming left V 0 bases short and J 2 bases short, with 7 bases between. The germline V gene encodes CDR1 PRHDT and CDR2 FYEKMQ (reference sequence). DNA for the CDR3: TGTGCCAGCAGCTTAGGAGGCGGAAACACTGAAGCTTTCTTT. Translation: CASSLGGGNTEAFF.

The chain links TRBV7-9 to TRBJ2-2; no definite D call. The CDR3 length is 13 residues. Germline lookup yields CDR1 SEHNR and CDR2 FQNEAQ (reference sequence). The V end was cut by 1 base, the J end by 5 bases, with 5 bases between. In nucleotides, the CDR3 is TGTGCCAGCAGCTTAGTTTGGACCGGGGAGCTGTTTTTT. It specifies CASSLVWTGELFF.

This clonotype was recorded at least ten times. The V call is TRBV6-5, the J call TRBJ2-6; D is unresolved. The V end was cut by 6 bases, the J end by 3 bases, with 6 bases between. Per the germline V gene, CDR1 is MNHEY and CDR2 is SVGAGI. There are 13 residues in the CDR3. Here the CDR3 DNA reads TGTGCCAGCAGGAAGAGTGGGGCCAACGTCCTGACTTTC. Translated, it gives CASRKSGANVLTF.

This chain links TRBV20-1 with TRBJ1-1; D might be TRBD1 (5 bases). Germline CDR1 and CDR2: DFQATT and SNEGSKA (reference sequence). The germline V and J ends were trimmed by 3 bases and 3 bases, with 11 bases remaining between them. The CDR3 has 13 residues. Here the CDR3 reads CSARGEKDTEAFF. As DNA, the CDR3 is TGCAGTGCTAGGGGGGAAAAGGACACTGAAGCTTTCTTT.

This clonotype came up many times. This chain connects TRBV3-1 to TRBJ2-3; perhaps TRBD2 as D (6 bases). V lost 3 bases to trimming and J lost 2 bases, with 15 bases between them. The CDR3 spans 16 residues. Germline V gene data show CDR1 as LGHDT and CDR2 as YNNKEL (reference sequence). The CDR3 DNA reads as TGTGCCAGCAGCCAGAGTGGAGCGGGTCCCACAGATACGCAGTATTTT. It encodes CASSQSGAGPTDTQYF.

This chain connects TRBV20-1 to TRBJ2-1, with TRBD2 matching 12 bases. This CDR3 comprises 18 residues. Germline CDR1 DFQATT, CDR2 SNEGSKA (reference sequence). The ends lost 3 bases at V and 0 bases at J; junction bases unmatched: 9. CDR3 DNA: TGCAGTGCTAGTCCTCCTAGCGGGGGGGCGAGCTCCTACAATGAGCAGTTCTTC. Amino acid sequence: CSASPPSGGASSYNEQFF.

This clonotype was counted ten times or more. The chain employs TRBV28 and TRBJ1-4, with 8 bases fitting TRBD1. Looked up from germline, CDR1 is MDHEN and CDR2 is SYDVKM. J gave up 8 bases and V 9 bases, and 8 bases lay outside the gene matches. This CDR3 has 13 residues. CDR3 sequence (DNA): TGTGCCAGTCGGACAGGGATAGTGGAAAAACTGTTTTTT. It codes for CASRTGIVEKLFF.

In its sample, this clonotype was seen many times. V gene TRBV20-1 combines with J gene TRBJ2-7, with D perhaps matching TRBD2 (6 bases). The CDR3 consists of 14 residues. V lost 6 bases and J lost 0, with 15 bases in between. Germline loops: CDR1 DFQATT, CDR2 SNEGSKA (reference sequence). In DNA form, the CDR3 reads TGCAGTGCAGAGGGAGGTGATAGCTCCTACGAGCAGTACTTC. Translated: CSAEGGDSSYEQYF.

This clonotype was observed at least ten times. The chain has TRBV6-4 and TRBJ2-1; D is uncertain. V was pared by 3 bases and J by 4 bases, with 7 bases between. CDR3 length equals 13 residues. Germline V gene lookup returns CDR1 MRHNA and CDR2 SNTAGT. The CDR3 reads CASSEDGYNEQFF. For the CDR3, the DNA is TGTGCCAGCAGTGAGGACGGATACAATGAGCAGTTCTTC.

The sample holds a few counts of this clonotype. The gene calls are TRBV28 and TRBJ2-3; D may be TRBD2 (6 bases). The germline V gene encodes CDR1 MDHEN and CDR2 SYDVKM. The V gene lost 2 bases and the J gene lost 1 base, with 10 bases spanning the gap. The CDR3 length is 15 residues. In DNA form, the CDR3 reads TGTGCCAGCAGTTTAGCGGGGATCGGCACAGATACGCAGTATTTT. Protein product: CASSLAGIGTDTQYF.

In this sample, this clonotype turned up many times. The chain is built from TRBV7-9 and TRBJ2-1; D gene unclear. CDR1 is SEHNR and CDR2 is FQNEAQ in the germline V gene (reference sequence). The V end lost 5 bases, the J end lost 8 bases, and 22 bases lay between the germline ends. The CDR3 is 16 amino acids. CDR3 in amino acids: CASSPPGPPGVDEQFF. The CDR3 bases are TGTGCCAGCAGCCCCCCCGGGCCCCCAGGTGTGGATGAGCAGTTCTTC.